Shown below are 12 T cell receptor beta chains from a single sample sequenced in a study of blood T cell repertoires in COVID-19 (TCRdb year 2020). Preparation of the library involved the immunoSEQ multiplex PCR assay. What TCRdb holds here is the immuneACCESS table cut down to in-frame rearrangements. Part of the clones is not present; checked against another copy, under half of the missing clones reflect an unresolved V gene, and the others are unexplained. Across this sample there are over 300,000 clones, with roughly 89% seen only once. 6% to 7.5% of the sample lies in the top ten. What was sequenced was peripheral blood. The receptors derive from a man aged 18 to 35 with active or convalescent COVID-19.

This chain connects TRBV9 to TRBJ2-7; 7 bases fit TRBD1. Germline trimming cut 2 bases from V and 1 base from J; bases unmatched to any gene: 6. Per germline, CDR1 SGDLS and CDR2 YYNGEE. The CDR3 contains 15 residues. Here the CDR3 DNA reads TGTGCCAGCAGCGTGACGGGACAGAGTTCCTACGAGCAGTACTTC. Protein product: CASSVTGQSSYEQYF.

The chain has TRBV7-2 and TRBJ1-5, with TRBD1 matching 8 bases. The CDR3 has 15 residues. Germline lookup yields CDR1 SGHTA and CDR2 FQGNSA. The V segment lost 5 bases and the J segment 4 bases; nucleotides outside the gene matches: 7. The CDR3 loop is CASSPGQGPNQPQHF. The CDR3 DNA is TGTGCCAGCAGCCCCGGACAGGGACCTAATCAGCCCCAGCATTTT.

The chain combines TRBV7-3 with TRBJ1-6; D is possibly TRBD1 (6 bases). Germline assignment: CDR1 SGHTA and CDR2 FQGTGA. V lost 5 bases and J 7 bases, leaving 12 bases between the germline ends. CDR3 size: 14 residues. CDR3 bases: TGTGCCAGCAGCAACCAGGGGTGGAATTCACCCCTCCACTTT. Its protein is CASSNQGWNSPLHF.

This clone is a singleton in its sample. The chain recombines TRBV27 with TRBJ2-7; tentative D call: TRBD1 (5 bases). Germline V gene sequence: CDR1 MNHEY, CDR2 SMNVEV (reference sequence). The CDR3 sequence is 14 residues long. V lost 5 bases to trimming and J lost 5 bases, with 16 bases between them. The CDR3: CASSRQGISHEQYF. CDR3 in DNA: TGTGCCAGCAGTCGGCAGGGTATTAGTCACGAGCAGTACTTC.

This chain connects TRBV24-1 to TRBJ2-3; 9 bases fit TRBD2. The V gene end was trimmed by 3 bases and the J gene end by 5 bases; junction bases not matched to a gene: 11. Germline CDR1 reads KGHDR; CDR2 reads SFDVKD. The CDR3 length is 17 residues. The CDR3: CATSDPNPGLAVDTQYF. CDR3 nucleotides: TGTGCCACCAGTGATCCCAATCCGGGACTAGCCGTAGATACGCAGTATTTT.

The V and J genes are TRBV19 and TRBJ1-2; the match to TRBD1 covers 8 bases. Trimming at V came to 7 bases and at J to 8 bases, leaving 9 bases not matched to a gene. The V gene's germline CDR1 is LNHDA and CDR2 SQIVND (reference sequence). This CDR3 has 13 residues. CDR3 DNA: TGTGCCAGTACCATCACAGGACAGGGCGGCTACACCTTC. Residues: CASTITGQGGYTF.

V gene TRBV18 combines with J gene TRBJ1-1, with D possibly TRBD1 on 6 matching bases. V was pared by 1 base and J by 4 bases, with 10 bases between. CDR3 length: 14 residues. CDR1 and CDR2 (germline): KGHSH, LQKENI. DNA of the CDR3: TGTGCCAGCTCACCACGGCAGGGGCGCACTGAAGCTTTCTTT. Amino acids: CASSPRQGRTEAFF. Complete variable domain (other parts from reference TRBV18 and TRBJ1-1): NAGVMQNPRHLVRRRGQEARLRCSPMKGHSHVYWYRQLPEEGLKFMVYLQKENIIDESGMPKERFSAEFPKEGPSILRIQQVVRGDSAAYFCASSPRQGRTEAFFGQGTRLTVV.

CDR3 loop: CASSVGVAAQETQYF. The DNA for the CDR3 is TGTGCCAGCAGCGTAGGGGTAGCGGCACAAGAGACCCAGTACTTC. This chain joins TRBV9 and TRBJ2-5; tentatively, D is TRBD2 (6 bases). There are 15 residues in the CDR3. Trimming left V 0 bases short and J 2 bases short, with 11 bases between. The germline V gene has CDR1 SGDLS and CDR2 YYNGEE.

A remark on this clone: The same CDR3 arises from other DNA sequences in this sample as well. The chain combines TRBV7-3 with TRBJ1-1, with no clear D. Trimming removed 2 bases from V and 1 base from J, with 8 bases in between. CDR3 length: 14 residues. Looked up from germline, CDR1 is SGHTA and CDR2 is FQGTGA. The CDR3 region is CASSLAGGNTEAFF. CDR3 bases: TGTGCCAGCAGCTTAGCAGGAGGGAACACTGAAGCTTTCTTT.

This chain links TRBV27 with TRBJ1-1; 10 bases match TRBD1. Germline V CDR1 and CDR2: MNHEY, SMNVEV (reference sequence). After removal of 6 bases from V and 1 base from J, the junction contained 5 bases not matched to a gene. The CDR3 is 15 amino acids. The CDR3 spells CASRRQGARNTEAFF. CDR3 coding DNA: TGTGCCAGCAGAAGACAGGGGGCACGGAACACTGAAGCTTTCTTT.

This clone was seen a few times. The CDR3 DNA reads TGTGCCAGCAGTTCGGGAGGACAGCCCCAGCATTTT. Its translation: CASSSGGQPQHF. The chain links TRBV6-6 to TRBJ1-5; D remains unclear. The V and J ends lost 4 bases and 7 bases respectively, with 8 bases between them. CDR1 is MNHNY, CDR2 SVGAGI, per germline (reference sequence). The CDR3 covers 12 residues.

Details on this clone: Sequence at one end of the junction differs from germline and may be a read error. The J gene is TRBJ2-3, the V gene TRBV20-1; 10 positions match TRBD2. The CDR3 length is 10 residues. Germline assignment: CDR1 DFQATT and CDR2 SNEGSKA (reference sequence). CDR3 sequence (DNA): TGCAGTGCCGCTAGCGGGGGATCTTTTTTT. Its translation is CSAASGGSFF.